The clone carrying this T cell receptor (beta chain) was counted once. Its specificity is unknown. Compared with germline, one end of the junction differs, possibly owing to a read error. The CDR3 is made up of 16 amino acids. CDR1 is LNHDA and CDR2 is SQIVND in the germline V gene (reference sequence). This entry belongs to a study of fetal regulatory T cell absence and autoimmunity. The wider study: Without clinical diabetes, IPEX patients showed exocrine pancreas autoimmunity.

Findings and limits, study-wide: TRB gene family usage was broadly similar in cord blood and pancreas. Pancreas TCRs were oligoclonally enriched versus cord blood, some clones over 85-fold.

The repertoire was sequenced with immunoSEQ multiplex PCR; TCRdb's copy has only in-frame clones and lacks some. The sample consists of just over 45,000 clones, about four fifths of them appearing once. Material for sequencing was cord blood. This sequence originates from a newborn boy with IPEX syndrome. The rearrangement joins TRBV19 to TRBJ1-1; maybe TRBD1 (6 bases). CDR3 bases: TGTGCCAGTACTATACCCGCCCGGGGGGGCCGGACTGAAGCTTTCTTT. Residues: CASTIPARGGRTEAFF.